This T cell receptor beta chain was sequenced for a study of T cell therapy after organ transplantation. Notes on the study in general: Minimal repertoire change after therapy followed marked pretherapy expansions in nonresponders. Confounding by concurrent antirejection or antiviral medications was not assessed. CD8 clonality fold change after therapy inversely tracked pretherapy clonality.

Note on this clone: Its target is not known.

Germline V gene lookup returns CDR1 GTSNPN and CDR2 SVGIG (reference sequence). Trimming left V 0 bases short and J 1 base short, with 9 bases between. The CDR3 sequence is 14 residues long. Regarding time point: 4-8 weeks after completion of therapy. Using immunoSEQ multiplex PCR, the repertoire was profiled, and TCRdb retains in-frame clones only, with some absent. The sample lists approximately 20,000 clones; around 85% were seen once. The receptor was isolated from a human patient who had received a solid organ transplant and had CMV disease. T cells may partly derive from the graft donor. The specimen comprised CD8+ T cells from blood, sampled after autologous CMV-specific T cell therapy. The chain recombines TRBV30 with TRBJ1-1; possibly TRBD1 for D (5 bases). The CDR3 DNA follows: TGTGCCTGGAGTGTATGGGGGGAGAACACTGAAGCTTTCTTT. Translating gives CAWSVWGENTEAFF. The variable domain in full, completed from reference TRBV30 and TRBJ1-1, reads SQTIHQWPATLVQPVGSPLSLECTVEGTSNPNLYWYRQAAGRGLQLLFYSVGIGQISSEVPQNLSASRPQDRQFILSSKKLLLSDSGFYLCAWSVWGENTEAFFGQGTRLTVV.